This T cell receptor (beta chain) was sequenced in a study of CD8 T cells in Susac syndrome. Reverse transcription of about 0.5 to 1 ug RNA used random hexamers. TCRdb re-analysed the immunoSEQ multiplex PCR reads in MiXCR, keeping a single row per CDR3 protein. The sample has 100,000 to 150,000 distinct CDR3 sequences; around 94% are singletons. The CDR3 is made up of 12 amino acids. After removal of 2 bases from V and 6 bases from J, the junction contained 2 bases not matched to a gene. Germline assignment: CDR1 SGHNT and CDR2 YYREEE (reference sequence). The TCR comes from a human donor with Susac syndrome. Source material: CD8+ T cells from PBMCs. The gene calls are TRBV5-4 and TRBJ2-7; TRBD2 matches 7 bases. The CDR3 coding sequence is TGTGCCAGCAGCTTCGGGAGGAGCGAGCAGTACTTC. Residues: CASSFGRSEQYF.